Shown below are 16 T cell receptor beta chains from a single sample sequenced in a study of T cell responses to AZD1222 COVID-19 vaccine. Using immunoSEQ multiplex PCR, the repertoire was profiled, and TCRdb retains in-frame clones only, with some absent. This table has more than 95,000 clones, around 89% appearing once. Sequencing used peripheral blood, obtained on day 0 of AZD1222 vaccination. The receptors derive from an adult in good health.

The rearrangement uses TRBV5-4 and TRBJ2-4; unclear D gene. Between the trimmed V and J ends, which lost 1 base and 1 base, there was a span of 9 bases. This CDR3 region has 15 residues. The germline CDR1 and CDR2 sequences are SGHNT and YYREEE (reference sequence). The CDR3 protein is CASSLTDPAKNIQYF. CDR3 sequence (DNA): TGTGCCAGCAGCTTGACGGACCCGGCCAAAAACATTCAGTACTTC.

CDR3 protein: CASGTGNSPLHF. CDR3 in DNA: TGTGCCAGCGGTACAGGGAACTCACCCCTCCACTTT. The chain joins TRBV7-3 to TRBJ1-6; maybe TRBD1 (6 bases). The CDR3 length is 12 residues. Germline CDR1 SGHTA, CDR2 FQGTGA. Trimming shortened V by 8 bases and J by 10 bases, and 12 bases separated the two germline ends.

The rearrangement links TRBV6-2 or TRBV6-3 to TRBJ1-1; no firm D call. The CDR3 runs 15 residues. The V gene lost 5 bases and the J gene lost 0 bases, with 13 bases spanning the gap. Germline V gene data show CDR1 as MNHEY and CDR2 as SVGEGT. DNA for the CDR3: TGTGCCAGCAGTCCATTTGGAGGCATGAACACTGAAGCTTTCTTT. Protein sequence: CASSPFGGMNTEAFF.

V gene TRBV6-1 combines with J gene TRBJ1-1, with D perhaps matching TRBD1 (6 bases). The CDR3 totals 15 residues. Between the trimmed V and J ends, which lost 2 bases and 8 bases, there was a span of 18 bases. Germline V CDR1 and CDR2: MNHNS, SASEGT. CDR3 nucleotides: TGTGCCAGCAGTGAAACCCCATGGGAGGACAGAGAAGCTTTCTTT. Encoded protein: CASSETPWEDREAFF.

V and J are TRBV4-2 and TRBJ1-2; TRBD1 matches at 9 bases. The germline gives CDR1 LGHNA, CDR2 YNFKEQ. Germline trimming cut 0 bases from V and 7 bases from J; bases unmatched to any gene: 6. The length of the CDR3 is 15 residues. The CDR3 sequence: CASSQDRGTGSGYTF. CDR3 DNA sequence: TGTGCCAGCAGCCAAGATCGGGGGACAGGGTCTGGCTACACCTTC.

This chain joins TRBV2 and TRBJ1-2, with D tentatively TRBD1 (6 bases). The CDR3 length is 15 residues. Germline CDR1 and CDR2: SNHLY and FYNNEI. V lost 1 base and J lost 8, with 17 bases in between. CDR3 sequence reads: CASSEGRGGTHGYTF. CDR3 coding DNA: TGTGCCAGCAGTGAAGGGAGGGGGGGAACTCACGGCTACACCTTC.

Of note for this clone: One junction end does not reproduce the germline sequence, and a read error may be involved. The chain couples TRBV7-2 to TRBJ1-2; D is ambiguous. Looked up from germline, CDR1 is SGHTA and CDR2 is FQGNSA. The CDR3 loop spans 15 amino acids. Here the CDR3 reads CASSLGLSGQPLSNF. For the CDR3, the DNA is TGTGCCAGCAGCTTAGGTCTCTCGGGCCAGCCACTATCGAACTTC.

The V gene is TRBV2, the J gene TRBJ2-2; D is ambiguous. Germline V CDR1 and CDR2: SNHLY, FYNNEI. The V end lost 6 bases, the J end lost 7 bases, and 9 bases lay between the germline ends. The CDR3 has 12 amino acids. This chain's CDR3 is CASRATIGELFF. The CDR3 nucleotides read TGTGCCAGCAGGGCGACAATCGGGGAGCTGTTTTTT.

The chain recombines TRBV19 with TRBJ1-3; D remains unclear. This CDR3 has 15 residues. Looked up from germline, CDR1 is LNHDA and CDR2 is SQIVND (reference sequence). V dropped 7 bases and J dropped 4 bases, with 17 bases sitting between them. The CDR3 DNA is TGTGCCAGTATCCCAGGTGTTGGGGTCGGAAACACCATATATTTT. Amino acids: CASIPGVGVGNTIYF.

The chain employs TRBV6-1 and TRBJ1-6; D is perhaps TRBD1 (6 bases). The germline V gene encodes CDR1 MNHNS and CDR2 SASEGT. The CDR3 consists of 15 residues. V lost 2 bases and J 9 bases, leaving 14 bases between the germline ends. Written as DNA, the CDR3 is TGTGCCAGCAGTGAAAGGAGGCAGGGGAGTTCACCCCTCCACTTT. Protein product: CASSERRQGSSPLHF.

The chain has TRBV2 and TRBJ1-4; D gene uncertain. This CDR3 region has 11 residues. Germline lookup yields CDR1 SNHLY and CDR2 FYNNEI. Trimming left V 6 bases short and J 4 bases short, with 3 bases between. CDR3 residues: CASRVNEKLFF. CDR3 sequence (DNA): TGTGCCAGCAGAGTTAATGAAAAACTGTTTTTT.

This chain connects TRBV19 to TRBJ1-3, with D possibly being TRBD1 (6 bases). This CDR3 spans 14 amino acids. V lost 4 bases, J lost 7 bases, and 14 bases lay in between. CDR1 and CDR2 (germline): LNHDA, SQIVND (reference sequence). The CDR3 coding sequence is TGTGCCAGTAGTACACAGGGAAGGGGGAACACCATATATTTT. It yields the protein CASSTQGRGNTIYF.

The chain recombines TRBV5-1 with TRBJ1-1; D not resolved. Germline CDR1 is SGHRS and CDR2 is YFSETQ. The CDR3 extends over 13 amino acids. The V and J ends lost 2 bases and 5 bases respectively, with 10 bases between them. In nucleotides, the CDR3 is TGCGCCAGCAGCTTTATGACGAGTACTGAAGCTTTCTTT. Protein product: CASSFMTSTEAFF.

This rearrangement joins TRBV9 to TRBJ2-1; D is tentatively TRBD1 or TRBD2 (6 bases each). Trimming shortened V by 4 bases and J by 13 bases, and 15 bases separated the two germline ends. The germline V gene encodes CDR1 SGDLS and CDR2 YYNGEE. This CDR3 spans 12 amino acids. CDR3 sequence: CASSKGGPSQFF. CDR3 coding DNA: TGTGCCAGCAGCAAAGGGGGGCCCTCACAGTTCTTC.

This sequence joins TRBV5-6 and TRBJ2-1; D may be TRBD2 (5 bases). Germline CDR1 is SGHDT and CDR2 is YYEEEE. Trimming cost V 4 bases and J 6 bases, with 20 bases left between them. This CDR3 comprises 16 residues. DNA for the CDR3: TGTGCCAGCAGCCAATCTACTAGACGGTCAACCAATGAGCAGTTCTTC. Its protein is CASSQSTRRSTNEQFF.

The V and J genes are TRBV7-3 and TRBJ1-6; 9 positions agree with TRBD1. V gave up 5 bases and J gave up 9 bases; unmatched junction bases: 8. There are 15 residues in the CDR3. The germline CDR1 and CDR2 sequences are SGHTA and FQGTGA. The CDR3 sequence: CASSQTGGGSSPLHF. The CDR3 bases are TGTGCCAGCAGCCAGACAGGGGGTGGCAGTTCACCCCTCCACTTT.